This is a list of T cell receptor beta chains from one sample in a study of T cells in Graves' hyperthyroidism and ophthalmopathy. TCRdb reprocessed the multiplex PCR reads with MiXCR, giving one entry per CDR3 protein. Of 490,000 or so distinct CDR3 sequences in the sample, more than 15% were seen once. What was sequenced was blood. These TCRs come from a woman aged 25 to 39 with Graves' ophthalmopathy. Each CDR3 is given without its conserved first and last residue. The order of the fields is J gene, V gene, CDR3 protein.

TRBJ2-2 TRBV6-1 ASSAGAGGGGELF
TRBJ2-3 TRBV5-1 ASSLEIDTQY
TRBJ2-1 TRBV2 ASSGTSGGLEEQF
TRBJ2-3 TRBV2 ASRRDGLAATDTQY
TRBJ2-3 TRBV13 ASSRIPQGAGTDTQY
TRBJ2-2 TRBV6-1 ASSLPGGSGELF
TRBJ1-4 TRBV4-2 ASSQERESLTNEKLF
TRBJ2-4 TRBV5-4 ASSTDREGNIQY
TRBJ2-3 TRBV19 ASSIVGTSGTSSTDTQY
TRBJ2-7 TRBV4-3 ASSQDYRNYEQY
TRBJ1-2 TRBV28 ASSSGGDSYGYT
TRBJ2-1 TRBV5-4 ASSLGGLAGTNEQF
TRBJ2-1 TRBV7-2 ASRQPGDYNEQF
TRBJ2-1 TRBV30 AWRGHNEQF
TRBJ2-5 TRBV6-5 ASSHGQGLYETQY
TRBJ2-1 TRBV18 ASSPPSGNNEQF
TRBJ2-2 TRBV7-9 ASSTLGVDTGELF
TRBJ1-4 TRBV12-3/TRBV12-4 ASSLIGINEKLF
TRBJ2-7 TRBV5-6 ASSTPIPTQGFGSYEQY
TRBJ1-3 TRBV11-2 ASSFRSLGSGNTIY
TRBJ2-7 TRBV18 ASSPTGVREQY
TRBJ1-3 TRBV29-1 SVETGSGNTIY